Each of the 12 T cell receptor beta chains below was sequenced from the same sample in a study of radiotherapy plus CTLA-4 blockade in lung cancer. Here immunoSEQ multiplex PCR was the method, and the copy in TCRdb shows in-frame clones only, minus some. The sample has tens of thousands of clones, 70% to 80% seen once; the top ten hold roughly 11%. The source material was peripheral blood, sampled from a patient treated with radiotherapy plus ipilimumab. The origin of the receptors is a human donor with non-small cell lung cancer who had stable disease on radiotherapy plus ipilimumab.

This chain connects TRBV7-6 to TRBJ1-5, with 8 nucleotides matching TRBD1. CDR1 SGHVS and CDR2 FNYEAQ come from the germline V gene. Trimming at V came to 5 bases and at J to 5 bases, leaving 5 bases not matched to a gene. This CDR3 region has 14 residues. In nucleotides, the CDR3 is TGTGCCAGCAGCCTGGGACAGGAAGATCAGCCCCAGCATTTT. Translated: CASSLGQEDQPQHF.

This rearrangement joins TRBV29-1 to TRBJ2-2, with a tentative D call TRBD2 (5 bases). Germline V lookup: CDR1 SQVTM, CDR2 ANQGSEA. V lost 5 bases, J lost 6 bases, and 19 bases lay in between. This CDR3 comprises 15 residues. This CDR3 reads CSVTGPGWSPGELFF. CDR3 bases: TGCAGCGTTACTGGGCCGGGATGGTCCCCCGGGGAGCTGTTTTTT.

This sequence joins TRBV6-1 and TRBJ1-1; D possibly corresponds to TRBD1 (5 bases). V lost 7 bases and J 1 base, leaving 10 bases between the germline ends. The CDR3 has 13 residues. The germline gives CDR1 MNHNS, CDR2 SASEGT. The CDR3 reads CASTGQGNTEAFF. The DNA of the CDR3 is TGTGCCAGCACAGGGCAAGGGAACACTGAAGCTTTCTTT.

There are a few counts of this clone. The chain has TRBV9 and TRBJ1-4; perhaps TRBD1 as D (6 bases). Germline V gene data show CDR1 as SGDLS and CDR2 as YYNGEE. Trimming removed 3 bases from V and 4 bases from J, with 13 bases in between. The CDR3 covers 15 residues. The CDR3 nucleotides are TGTGCCAGCAGCGCCGGGACAAGCTATAATGAAAAACTGTTTTTT. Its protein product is CASSAGTSYNEKLFF.

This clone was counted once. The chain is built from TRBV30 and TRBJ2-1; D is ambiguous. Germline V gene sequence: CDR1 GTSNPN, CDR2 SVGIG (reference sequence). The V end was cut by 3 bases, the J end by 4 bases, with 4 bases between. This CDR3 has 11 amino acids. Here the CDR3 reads CAWSLYNEQFF. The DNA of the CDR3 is TGTGCCTGGAGCCTTTACAATGAGCAGTTCTTC.

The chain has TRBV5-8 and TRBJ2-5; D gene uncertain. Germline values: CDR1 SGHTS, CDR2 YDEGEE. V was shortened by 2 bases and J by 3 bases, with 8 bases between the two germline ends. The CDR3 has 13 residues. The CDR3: CASSFRTKETQYF. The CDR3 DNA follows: TGTGCCAGCAGCTTCAGGACCAAAGAGACCCAGTACTTC.

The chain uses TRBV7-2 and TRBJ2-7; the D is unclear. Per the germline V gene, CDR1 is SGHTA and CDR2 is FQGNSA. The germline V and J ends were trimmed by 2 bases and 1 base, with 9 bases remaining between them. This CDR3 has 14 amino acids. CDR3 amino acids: CASSLSGQSYEQYF. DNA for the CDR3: TGTGCCAGCAGCTTATCTGGGCAGTCCTACGAGCAGTACTTC.

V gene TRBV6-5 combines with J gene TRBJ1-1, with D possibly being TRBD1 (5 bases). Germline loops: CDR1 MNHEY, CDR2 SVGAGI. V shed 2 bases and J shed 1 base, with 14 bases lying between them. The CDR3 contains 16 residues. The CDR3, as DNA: TGTGCCAGCAGTTACCGGGGACGCCGATGGAACACTGAAGCTTTCTTT. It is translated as CASSYRGRRWNTEAFF.

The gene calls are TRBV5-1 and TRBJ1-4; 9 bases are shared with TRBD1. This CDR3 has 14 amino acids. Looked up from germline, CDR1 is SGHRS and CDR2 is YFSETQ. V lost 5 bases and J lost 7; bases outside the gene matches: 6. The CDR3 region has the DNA TGCGCCAGCAGAACAGGGGGCGAGGGTGAAAAACTGTTTTTT. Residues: CASRTGGEGEKLFF.

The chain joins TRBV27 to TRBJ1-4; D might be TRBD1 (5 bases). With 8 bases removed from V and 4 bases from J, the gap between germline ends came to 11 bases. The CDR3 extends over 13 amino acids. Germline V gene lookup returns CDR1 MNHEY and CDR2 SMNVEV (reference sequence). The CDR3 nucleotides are TGTGCCAGCCGAGCCAGGGTTAATGAAAAACTGTTTTTT. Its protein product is CASRARVNEKLFF. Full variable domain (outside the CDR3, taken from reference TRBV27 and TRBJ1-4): EAQVTQNPRYLITVTGKKLTVTCSQNMNHEYMSWYRQDPGLGLRQIYYSMNVEVTDKGDVPEGYKVSRKEKRNFPLILESPSPNQTSLYFCASRARVNEKLFFGSGTQLSVL.

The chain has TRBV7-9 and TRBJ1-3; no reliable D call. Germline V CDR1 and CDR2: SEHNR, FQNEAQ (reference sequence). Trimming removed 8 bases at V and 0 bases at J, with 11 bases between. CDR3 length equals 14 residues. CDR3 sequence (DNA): TGTGCCAGCCTGGACCCCAGCTCTGGAAACACCATATATTTT. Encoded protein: CASLDPSSGNTIYF. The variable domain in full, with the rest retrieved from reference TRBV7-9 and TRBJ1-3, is DTGVSQNPRHKITKRGQNVTFRCDPISEHNRLYWYRQTLGQGPEFLTYFQNEAQLEKSRLLSDRFSAERPKGSFSTLEIQRTEQGDSAMYLCASLDPSSGNTIYFGEGSWLTVV.

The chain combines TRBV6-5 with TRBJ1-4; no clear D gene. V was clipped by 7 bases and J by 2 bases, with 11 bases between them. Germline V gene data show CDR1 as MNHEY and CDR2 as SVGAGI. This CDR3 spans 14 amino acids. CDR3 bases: TGTGCCAGCACGAATGGCGGGACTAATGAAAAACTGTTTTTT. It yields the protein CASTNGGTNEKLFF.